These T cell receptor beta chains were read from a single sample in a study of early T cells in non-severe SARS-CoV-2 infection. TCRdb re-called the 5' RACE reads with MiXCR, one entry per CDR3 protein. Of some 38,000 distinct CDR3 sequences in the sample, approximately 5.3% were seen once. Sequencing was done on a sample of whole blood. The receptors derive from an adult who was a healthcare worker with PCR-confirmed SARS-CoV-2 infection or an uninfected control (not recorded which). Each CDR3 is given with its conserved first and last residue. Each record gives: clone size, V gene, J gene, D gene, CDR3 DNA, CDR3 protein. The D gene is left open where the match is weak. Clone sizes are given selectively: once, few, many, or a class where the clone is expanded.

clone size: many; V gene: TRBV20-1; J gene: TRBJ2-5; D gene: .; CDR3 DNA: TGCAGTGCTAGAGAGCAATCTAGCGTCCAAGAGACCCAGTACTTC; CDR3 protein: CSAREQSSVQETQYF
clone size: many; V gene: TRBV5-5; J gene: TRBJ2-7; D gene: .; CDR3 DNA: TGTGCCAGCAGCTTGTTTTACGAGCAGTACTTC; CDR3 protein: CASSLFYEQYF
clone size: many; V gene: TRBV5-1; J gene: TRBJ2-5; D gene: .; CDR3 DNA: TGCGCCAGCAGCTTGGGAGCGATGGTTTCAGCACAAGAGACCCAGTACTTC; CDR3 protein: CASSLGAMVSAQETQYF
clone size: many; V gene: TRBV12-3/TRBV12-4; J gene: TRBJ1-1; D gene: .; CDR3 DNA: TGTGCCAGCAGTTTCACAGGTGGTGAAGCTTTCTTT; CDR3 protein: CASSFTGGEAFF
clone size: many; V gene: TRBV12-3/TRBV12-4; J gene: TRBJ1-5; D gene: TRBD1; CDR3 DNA: TGTGCCAGCACAATACAGGGGGGGAATCAGCCCCAGCATTTT; CDR3 protein: CASTIQGGNQPQHF
clone size: many; V gene: TRBV20-1; J gene: TRBJ2-1; D gene: TRBD2; CDR3 DNA: TGCAGTGCCCTACCTAGCGGGAGCCCCACCAATGAGCAGTTCTTC; CDR3 protein: CSALPSGSPTNEQFF
clone size: many; V gene: TRBV11-3; J gene: TRBJ2-7; D gene: .; CDR3 DNA: TGTGCCAGCAGCTTAGCACAGGGCTCCTACGAGCAGTACTTC; CDR3 protein: CASSLAQGSYEQYF
clone size: .; V gene: TRBV24-1; J gene: TRBJ2-1; D gene: TRBD2; CDR3 DNA: TGTGCCACCAGTGCATCTAGCGGGAGAGGATCCTACAATGAGCAGTTCTTC; CDR3 protein: CATSASSGRGSYNEQFF
clone size: few; V gene: TRBV20-1; J gene: TRBJ1-1; D gene: .; CDR3 DNA: TGCAGTGCTAGGGAAGACAGGCTGAACACTGAAGCTTTCTTT; CDR3 protein: CSAREDRLNTEAFF
clone size: many; V gene: TRBV6-2/TRBV6-3; J gene: TRBJ2-5; D gene: .; CDR3 DNA: TGTGCCAGCAGCCGGACAGAAGAGACCCAGTACTTC; CDR3 protein: CASSRTEETQYF
clone size: few; V gene: TRBV7-2; J gene: TRBJ1-2; D gene: .; CDR3 DNA: TGTGCCAGCAGCTTAGACAGGAGATATGGCTACACCTTC; CDR3 protein: CASSLDRRYGYTF
clone size: many; V gene: TRBV18; J gene: TRBJ1-1; D gene: .; CDR3 DNA: TGTGCCAGCTCACTGACAGAATCTGAAGCTTTCTTT; CDR3 protein: CASSLTESEAFF
clone size: many; V gene: TRBV7-2; J gene: TRBJ1-5; D gene: TRBD1; CDR3 DNA: TGTGCCAGCAGCTTACAACAGGGGCCCAATCAGCCCCAGCATTTT; CDR3 protein: CASSLQQGPNQPQHF
clone size: many; V gene: TRBV7-9; J gene: TRBJ2-7; D gene: .; CDR3 DNA: TGTGCCAGCAGCCTGGGGGACCCGGGCCCCTACGAGCAGTACTTC; CDR3 protein: CASSLGDPGPYEQYF
clone size: many; V gene: TRBV7-2; J gene: TRBJ2-7; D gene: TRBD1; CDR3 DNA: TGTGCCAGCAGCTTAGGGGGACAGGCTACCTACGAGCAGTACTTC; CDR3 protein: CASSLGGQATYEQYF
clone size: .; V gene: TRBV20-1; J gene: TRBJ2-7; D gene: .; CDR3 DNA: TGCAGTGCTAGTCGGTCCTACGAGCAGTACTTC; CDR3 protein: CSASRSYEQYF
clone size: many; V gene: TRBV12-3/TRBV12-4; J gene: TRBJ2-2; D gene: .; CDR3 DNA: TGTGCCAGCAGTCCACAGACTTTGAACACCGGGGAGCTGTTTTTT; CDR3 protein: CASSPQTLNTGELFF
clone size: few; V gene: TRBV15; J gene: TRBJ2-7; D gene: TRBD1; CDR3 DNA: TGTGCCACCAGCAGGGTACAGGGGTACGAGCAGTACTTC; CDR3 protein: CATSRVQGYEQYF
clone size: many; V gene: TRBV4-1; J gene: TRBJ1-2; D gene: TRBD1; CDR3 DNA: TGCGCCAGCAGCAGACAGGGAATATATGGCTACACCTTC; CDR3 protein: CASSRQGIYGYTF
clone size: many; V gene: TRBV7-2; J gene: TRBJ2-7; D gene: .; CDR3 DNA: TGTGCCAGCAGCCTTCAACCTGGGGGCTCCTACGAGCAGTACTTC; CDR3 protein: CASSLQPGGSYEQYF
clone size: many; V gene: TRBV5-4; J gene: TRBJ1-1; D gene: TRBD1; CDR3 DNA: TGTGCCAGCACCCTATCGACAGGGGTCCTGAACACTGAAGCTTTCTTT; CDR3 protein: CASTLSTGVLNTEAFF
clone size: few; V gene: TRBV30; J gene: TRBJ1-1; D gene: TRBD1; CDR3 DNA: TGTGCCTTCAGGGGGCTCAGACCTGAAGCTTTCTTT; CDR3 protein: CAFRGLRPEAFF
clone size: many; V gene: TRBV9; J gene: TRBJ2-1; D gene: .; CDR3 DNA: TGTGCCAGCAGCGTAGGTTATAGGGTTGGTAACACTGAGCAGTTCTTC; CDR3 protein: CASSVGYRVGNTEQFF
clone size: .; V gene: TRBV10-2; J gene: TRBJ1-5; D gene: .; CDR3 DNA: TGCGCCAGCAGTGAAGGCACATTCAATCAGCCCCAGCATTTT; CDR3 protein: CASSEGTFNQPQHF
clone size: many; V gene: TRBV20-1; J gene: TRBJ2-1; D gene: TRBD2; CDR3 DNA: TGCAGTGCTAGCGGGGGGGGCCACTACAATGAGCAGTTCTTC; CDR3 protein: CSASGGGHYNEQFF
clone size: many; V gene: TRBV28; J gene: TRBJ1-2; D gene: .; CDR3 DNA: TGTGCCAGCAGTTGGGCGGATAACTATGGCTACACCTTC; CDR3 protein: CASSWADNYGYTF
clone size: many; V gene: TRBV6-4; J gene: TRBJ2-1; D gene: TRBD2; CDR3 DNA: TGTGCCAGCAGTGGCGGGACTAGCGGGAACAATGAGCAGTTCTTC; CDR3 protein: CASSGGTSGNNEQFF
clone size: many; V gene: TRBV7-9; J gene: TRBJ1-1; D gene: .; CDR3 DNA: TGTGCCAGCAGCCCGAGGCCGGCAGGACTAAACACTGAAGCTTTCTTT; CDR3 protein: CASSPRPAGLNTEAFF
clone size: many; V gene: TRBV25-1; J gene: TRBJ2-7; D gene: .; CDR3 DNA: TGTGCCAGCAGTGAATCGGGGTTATACGAGCAGTACTTC; CDR3 protein: CASSESGLYEQYF
clone size: many; V gene: TRBV20-1; J gene: TRBJ2-1; D gene: TRBD2; CDR3 DNA: TGCAGTGCCCCCTCGGGAAGCGGGGCCTTATATGAGCAGTTCTTC; CDR3 protein: CSAPSGSGALYEQFF
clone size: many; V gene: TRBV5-1; J gene: TRBJ2-7; D gene: .; CDR3 DNA: TGCGCCAGCAGGCGGAGCGGGGACAGCTACGAGCAGTACTTC; CDR3 protein: CASRRSGDSYEQYF
clone size: many; V gene: TRBV18; J gene: TRBJ2-3; D gene: .; CDR3 DNA: TGTGCCAGCTCGGGACGGGAGACAGATACGCAGTATTTT; CDR3 protein: CASSGRETDTQYF
clone size: many; V gene: TRBV6-1; J gene: TRBJ1-6; D gene: TRBD1; CDR3 DNA: TGTGCCAGCAGTGAGCCCGGGACAGGGGGTAGTTCACCCCTCCACTTT; CDR3 protein: CASSEPGTGGSSPLHF
clone size: many; V gene: TRBV6-6; J gene: TRBJ1-2; D gene: TRBD1; CDR3 DNA: TGTGCCAGCAGTCAGATAAGGACAGGGAATACTAACTATGGCTACACCTTC; CDR3 protein: CASSQIRTGNTNYGYTF
clone size: .; V gene: TRBV20-1; J gene: TRBJ2-7; D gene: .; CDR3 DNA: TGCAGTGCTAGTCCCACGGGGGTAGGTTGGTACGAGCAGTACTTC; CDR3 protein: CSASPTGVGWYEQYF
clone size: many; V gene: TRBV7-3; J gene: TRBJ2-1; D gene: TRBD2; CDR3 DNA: TGTGCCAGCAGCCCAGGACTAGCGGGAGATGAGCAGTTCTTC; CDR3 protein: CASSPGLAGDEQFF
clone size: many; V gene: TRBV7-9; J gene: TRBJ1-5; D gene: TRBD1; CDR3 DNA: TGTGCCAGCAGCTTAGGACAGGGGGCTAGATCCCCCCGGGATCAGCCCCAGCATTTT; CDR3 protein: CASSLGQGARSPRDQPQHF
clone size: .; V gene: TRBV2; J gene: TRBJ2-6; D gene: .; CDR3 DNA: TGTGCCAGCAGGAGGAGCTCTGGGGCCAACGTCCTGACTTTC; CDR3 protein: CASRRSSGANVLTF
clone size: many; V gene: TRBV19; J gene: TRBJ2-7; D gene: .; CDR3 DNA: TGTGCCAGTAGTACCGGGACTCTTTACGAGCAGTACTTC; CDR3 protein: CASSTGTLYEQYF
clone size: .; V gene: TRBV20-1; J gene: TRBJ2-1; D gene: .; CDR3 DNA: TGCAGTGGACGGTATGGTAACAATGAGCAGTTCTTC; CDR3 protein: CSGRYGNNEQFF
clone size: many; V gene: TRBV6-1; J gene: TRBJ1-4; D gene: TRBD1; CDR3 DNA: TGTGCCAGCATCGTGCCGGGACAGGGTCCTGAAAAACTGTTTTTT; CDR3 protein: CASIVPGQGPEKLFF
clone size: many; V gene: TRBV7-2; J gene: TRBJ2-7; D gene: .; CDR3 DNA: TGTGCCAGCAGCCCCGGGCCGAATTATTCCGAGCAGTACTTC; CDR3 protein: CASSPGPNYSEQYF
clone size: many; V gene: TRBV11-2; J gene: TRBJ2-3; D gene: .; CDR3 DNA: TGTGCCAGCAGCTTAGGGTTCCCGGATACGCAGTATTTT; CDR3 protein: CASSLGFPDTQYF
clone size: many; V gene: TRBV3-1; J gene: TRBJ1-6; D gene: .; CDR3 DNA: TGTGCCAGCAGCCTGCAGGGCATCGGTTCACCCCTCCACTTT; CDR3 protein: CASSLQGIGSPLHF
clone size: many; V gene: TRBV5-1; J gene: TRBJ2-1; D gene: .; CDR3 DNA: TGCGCCAGCAGCTCACGGAGGACCTACAATGAGCAGTTCTTC; CDR3 protein: CASSSRRTYNEQFF
clone size: few; V gene: TRBV6-5; J gene: TRBJ2-7; D gene: TRBD2; CDR3 DNA: TGTGCCAGCAGTTACGGGGGAGGGGACTCCTACGAGCAGTACTTC; CDR3 protein: CASSYGGGDSYEQYF
clone size: few; V gene: TRBV4-1; J gene: TRBJ1-1; D gene: TRBD1; CDR3 DNA: TGCGCCAGCAGCTACGGGACAGGTCGTACTGAAGCTTTCTTT; CDR3 protein: CASSYGTGRTEAFF
clone size: many; V gene: TRBV6-1; J gene: TRBJ2-1; D gene: TRBD2; CDR3 DNA: TGTGCCAGCAGTGAGGGAGCGGGAGGGTACAATGAGCAGTTCTTC; CDR3 protein: CASSEGAGGYNEQFF
clone size: many; V gene: TRBV11-2; J gene: TRBJ2-1; D gene: TRBD1; CDR3 DNA: TGTGCCAGCAGCACAGACAGGGGAAAGAGGGATGAGCAGTTCTTC; CDR3 protein: CASSTDRGKRDEQFF
clone size: .; V gene: TRBV20-1; J gene: TRBJ1-5; D gene: .; CDR3 DNA: TGCAGTGCTAGAGATTCGCTCGATATGGGCAATCAGCCCCAGCATTTT; CDR3 protein: CSARDSLDMGNQPQHF
clone size: many; V gene: TRBV7-2; J gene: TRBJ2-7; D gene: .; CDR3 DNA: TGTGCCAGCAGCTTAGCGGGATTGCGGAACTCCTACGAGCAGTACTTC; CDR3 protein: CASSLAGLRNSYEQYF